This record looks at one T cell receptor beta chain sequence and its context. The antigen is unknown. These data belong to a study of CD8+ T cells in alopecia areata. Findings and caveats of the study: Scalp lesions, especially in alopecia totalis/universalis, had higher clonality than normal scalp. Scalp and blood samples kept many expanded lesional clones throughout tofacitinib. Mouse data revealed clearer TCR sharing than patient data did, a gap possibly tied to HLA. Administration of tofacitinib significantly diminished scalp clonality and expanded CD8+ clones within the top 100.

Germline V gene lookup returns CDR1 SGHTA and CDR2 FQGNSA. This CDR3 contains 13 residues. V gave up 5 bases and J gave up 7 bases, with 14 bases separating them. Treatment denoted: oral pan-JAK inhibitor, 5-10 mg twice daily. Isolated RNA was reverse transcribed into cDNA used as the sequencing template. Measured with immunoSEQ multiplex PCR; TCRdb has only the in-frame clones, and not every one. The sample lists over 250,000 clones, about three fifths occurring once. This rearrangement joins TRBV7-2 to TRBJ1-1, with D hard to call. The TCR sequence derives from a human donor with alopecia areata. This sample comprised CD4+ T cells sorted from blood, obtained at week 52, from a patient treated with tofacitinib. The CDR3 region has the DNA TGTGCCAGCAGCCATCCGGGCCCCAGTGAAGCTTTCTTT. Its protein product is CASSHPGPSEAFF.